These 31 T cell receptor beta chains originate from one sample sequenced in a study of regulatory T cells in long-lasting Graves disease. Time point described: persistent/refractory GD, antithyroid drugs over 5 years with positive TRAb. Extracted RNA from PBMCs served as the source of the TCR library. HTBI primers from iRepertoire and Arm-PCR of CDR3 regions yielded the TCR beta libraries. TCRdb itself ran the multiplex PCR reads through MiXCR, one entry per CDR3 protein. The sample includes about 470,000 distinct CDR3 sequences, under 25% seen only once; the top ten take 7.8%. The material was peripheral blood mononuclear cells (PBMCs), obtained when the disease was refractory, from a patient treated with antithyroid drugs. Every receptor here comes from a female donor with Graves disease.

J is TRBJ2-7 and V is TRBV5-1, with 7 positions matching TRBD1. After removal of 1 base from V and 3 bases from J, the junction contained 7 bases not matched to a gene. The CDR3 extends over 15 amino acids. Germline V CDR1 and CDR2: SGHRS, YFSETQ. CDR3 in amino acids: CASSLRDSKHYEQYF. The CDR3 region has the DNA TGCGCCAGCAGCTTGAGGGACAGTAAACACTACGAGCAGTACTTC.

This clonotype was seen at least ten times. The junction departs from germline at one end; a sequencing error may be responsible. The chain has TRBV28 and TRBJ2-7; D uncertain. The CDR3 is 12 amino acids. Germline assignment: CDR1 MDHEN and CDR2 SYDVKM. The CDR3 region is CASSSDNYGGDF. The CDR3 coding sequence is TGTGCCAGCAGTTCCGATAATTACGGTGGGGACTTC.

The J gene is TRBJ2-2, the V gene TRBV19, with a tentative D call TRBD2 (5 bases). Germline V CDR1 and CDR2: LNHDA, SQIVND (reference sequence). Trimming took off 2 bases at V and 4 bases at J, with 14 bases between the two ends. The CDR3 consists of 16 residues. CDR3 in DNA: TGTGCCAGTAGTATAAACCACGGAGGCGGCACCGGGGAGCTGTTTTTT. It translates to CASSINHGGGTGELFF.

This clonotype has a count of ten or more. The V gene is TRBV6-1, the J gene TRBJ1-5; possible D gene TRBD1, 6 bases. V was shortened by 5 bases and J by 3 bases, with 11 bases between the two germline ends. Per the germline V gene, CDR1 is MNHNS and CDR2 is SASEGT. The CDR3 has 14 amino acids. CDR3 sequence: CASSTTGNNQPQHF. The CDR3 bases are TGTGCCAGCAGTACAACAGGGAACAATCAGCCCCAGCATTTT.

The chain carries TRBV7-3 and TRBJ1-5, with TRBD1 identical over 8 bases. Trimming removed 4 bases from V and 7 bases from J; junction bases left unmatched: 3. CDR1 is SGHTA, CDR2 FQGTGA, per germline. CDR3 size: 13 residues. The CDR3 sequence: CASSSQGGQPQHF. CDR3 in DNA: TGTGCCAGCAGCTCACAGGGGGGCCAGCCCCAGCATTTT.

This clonotype came up a few times. The gene calls are TRBV3-1 and TRBJ1-5; perhaps TRBD1 as D (5 bases). The CDR3 has 14 amino acids. The germline V gene encodes CDR1 LGHDT and CDR2 YNNKEL (reference sequence). Trimming cost V 5 bases and J 3 bases, with 11 bases left between them. CDR3 sequence (DNA): TGTGCCAGCAGCTCGGGAGGGGTCAATCAGCCCCAGCATTTT. Residues: CASSSGGVNQPQHF. Full variable domain (missing parts from reference TRBV3-1 and TRBJ1-5): DTAVSQTPKYLVTQMGNDKSIKCEQNLGHDTMYWYKQDSKKFLKIMFSYNNKELIINETVPNRFSPKSPDKAHLNLHINSLELGDSAVYFCASSSGGVNQPQHFGDGTRLSIL.

This clonotype was seen ten or more times. The chain joins TRBV15 to TRBJ1-4, with TRBD1 matching 8 bases. The J segment lost 4 bases and the V segment lost 1 base, leaving 2 bases of the junction unmatched. The germline gives CDR1 LNHNV, CDR2 YYDKDF (reference sequence). There are 15 residues in the CDR3. As DNA, the CDR3 is TGTGCCACCAGCAGAGCGGGACAGGATAATGAAAAACTGTTTTTT. Its translation is CATSRAGQDNEKLFF.

This clonotype was counted only a few times. In DNA form, the CDR3 reads TGTGCCAGCAGTTTGCGGTACCGGGCCCCAGCTGAAGCTTTCTTT. It encodes CASSLRYRAPAEAFF. This chain joins TRBV28 and TRBJ1-1; D is unclear. Germline V gene sequence: CDR1 MDHEN, CDR2 SYDVKM. V lost 3 bases to trimming and J lost 6 bases, with 17 bases between them. The length of the CDR3 is 15 residues.

Points on this clonotype: This may arise from a read error, as a much more abundant clone is one base away. The chain employs TRBV7-9 and TRBJ2-5; possible D gene TRBD2, 5 bases. The V gene's germline CDR1 is SEHNR and CDR2 FQNEAQ (reference sequence). The CDR3 is 16 residues long. V was clipped by 1 base and J by 5 bases, with 17 bases between them. CDR3 sequence: CASSLGRAEGLETQYF. CDR3 DNA sequence: TGTGCCAGCAGCTTAGGTCGGGCAGAGGGCTTGGAGACCCAGTACTTC.

This clonotype was seen ten or more times. This chain joins TRBV7-2 and TRBJ2-7; perhaps TRBD2 as D (6 bases). The V and J ends lost 4 bases and 6 bases respectively, with 19 bases between them. Germline V gives CDR1 SGHTA, CDR2 FQGNSA. This CDR3 has 15 amino acids. CDR3 sequence reads: CASSWTGTAGSEQYF. CDR3 nucleotides: TGTGCCAGCAGCTGGACCGGGACGGCGGGGAGCGAGCAGTACTTC.

This chain uses TRBV6-1 with TRBJ1-1; tentatively, D is TRBD1 (5 bases). From germline, CDR1 is MNHNS and CDR2 SASEGT. V lost 6 bases and J lost 1, with 18 bases in between. This CDR3 contains 16 residues. CDR3: CASSQKGPEGNTEAFF. In DNA form, the CDR3 reads TGTGCCAGCAGCCAAAAGGGGCCGGAGGGGAACACTGAAGCTTTCTTT.

For the CDR3, the DNA is TGCGCCAGCAGCTTGGGGGGGGCTTACTATGGCTACACCTTC. It specifies CASSLGGAYYGYTF. The chain joins TRBV5-1 to TRBJ1-2; a weak D match, TRBD1 (6 bases). Germline V CDR1 and CDR2: SGHRS, YFSETQ. This CDR3 contains 14 residues. Trimming pared 0 bases from V and 3 bases from J, leaving 9 bases between. Complete variable domain (other parts from reference TRBV5-1 and TRBJ1-2): KAGVTQTPRYLIKTRGQQVTLSCSPISGHRSVSWYQQTPGQGLQFLFEYFSETQRNKGNFPGRFSGRQFSNSRSEMNVSTLELGDSALYLCASSLGGAYYGYTFGSGTRLTVV.

V is TRBV30 and J is TRBJ1-6; 7 positions match TRBD1. The V segment lost 2 bases and the J segment 8 bases; nucleotides outside the gene matches: 0. There are 12 residues in the CDR3. Germline V CDR1 and CDR2: GTSNPN, SVGIG (reference sequence). Written as DNA, the CDR3 is TGTGCCTGGAGTACAGGGGATTCACCCCTCCACTTT. It specifies CAWSTGDSPLHF.

The chain has TRBV4-3 and TRBJ1-2; D is unresolved. Trimming took off 2 bases at V and 0 bases at J, with 10 bases between the two ends. This CDR3 comprises 15 residues. The germline gives CDR1 LGHNA, CDR2 YSLEER. CDR3 sequence: CASSQRAGSNYGYTF. CDR3 sequence (DNA): TGCGCCAGCAGCCAAAGGGCTGGGTCTAACTATGGCTACACCTTC.

This clonotype showed up just a few times. The rearrangement links TRBV7-9 to TRBJ2-7; tentative D call: TRBD2 (6 bases). The germline V and J ends were trimmed by 0 bases and 0 bases, with 9 bases remaining between them. CDR3 length equals 15 residues. Looked up from germline, CDR1 is SEHNR and CDR2 is FQNEAQ (reference sequence). CDR3: CASSLARGASYEQYF. DNA for the CDR3: TGTGCCAGCAGCTTAGCACGCGGGGCCTCCTACGAGCAGTACTTC. The variable domain in full, with the rest retrieved from reference TRBV7-9 and TRBJ2-7, is DTGVSQNPRHKITKRGQNVTFRCDPISEHNRLYWYRQTLGQGPEFLTYFQNEAQLEKSRLLSDRFSAERPKGSFSTLEIQRTEQGDSAMYLCASSLARGASYEQYFGPGTRLTVT.

The table lists this clonotype with a few counts. V and J are TRBV7-6 and TRBJ2-7, with a possible D match to TRBD2 (6 bases). CDR1 SGHVS and CDR2 FNYEAQ come from the germline V gene. Trimming shortened V by 5 bases and J by 0 bases, and 14 bases separated the two germline ends. The length of the CDR3 is 15 residues. CDR3 sequence reads: CASSLRSSDSYEQYF. CDR3 bases: TGTGCCAGCAGCCTTCGGTCTAGCGACTCCTACGAGCAGTACTTC.

Regarding this clonotype: This may stem from a read error, because a much larger clone lies one nucleotide away. This chain connects TRBV27 to TRBJ1-5; D is ambiguous. CDR3 length: 15 residues. Germline V gene data show CDR1 as MNHEY and CDR2 as SMNVEV (reference sequence). CDR3 bases: TGTGCCAGCAATTTAGTCAGTAATAGCAATCAGCCCCAGCATTTT. Protein sequence: CASNLVSNSNQPQHF.

In its sample, this clonotype was seen a few times. Sequence at one end of the junction differs from germline and may be a read error. The chain uses TRBV6-5 and TRBJ1-3, with 9 bases aligning to TRBD1. This CDR3 has 15 residues. Germline values: CDR1 MNHEY, CDR2 SVGAGI. CDR3 region: CASSYSTGQGSTIYF. CDR3 nucleotide sequence: TGTGCCAGCAGTTATTCCACGGGACAGGGAAGCACCATATATTTT.

This clonotype was detected a few times. This CDR3 is CASSLPGQNEKLFF. In nucleotides, the CDR3 is TGTGCCAGCAGCTTACCGGGACAGAACGAAAAACTGTTTTTT. The chain links TRBV11-2 to TRBJ1-4; 7 bases map to TRBD1. Germline CDR1 and CDR2: SGHAT and FQNNGV. This CDR3 comprises 14 residues. The junction had 5 bases not matched to a gene; V was cut back by 2 bases and J by 8 bases.

The V gene is TRBV20-1, the J gene TRBJ2-5, with 10 bases identical to TRBD2. The ends lost 4 bases at V and 13 bases at J; junction bases unmatched: 6. Germline CDR1 reads DFQATT; CDR2 reads SNEGSKA (reference sequence). The CDR3 runs 11 residues. In DNA, the CDR3 is TGCAGTGCTACGTTGGGACTAGCGTGGTACTTC. Protein: CSATLGLAWYF.

This clonotype came up once. DNA for the CDR3: TGTGCCAGCAGTTTAGCGACGACAGGGGGTTACAATGAGCAGTTCTTC. The encoded protein is CASSLATTGGYNEQFF. The V call is TRBV12-3 or TRBV12-4, the J call TRBJ2-1; TRBD1 matches 9 bases. The V segment lost 0 bases and the J segment 4 bases; nucleotides outside the gene matches: 4. The CDR3 covers 16 residues.

The table lists this clonotype with a few counts. The chain links TRBV12-3 or TRBV12-4 to TRBJ2-6; 11 nucleotides line up with TRBD2. V was pared by 4 bases and J by 2 bases, with 1 base of the junction left unmatched. The CDR3 consists of 16 residues. CDR3 region: CASSYSGRAGANVLTF. The CDR3 DNA follows: TGTGCCAGCAGTTATAGCGGGAGGGCTGGGGCCAACGTCCTGACTTTC.

A few counts support this clonotype. The rearrangement links TRBV29-1 to TRBJ2-5; D may be TRBD1 or TRBD2 (5 bases each). Germline V gene data show CDR1 as SQVTM and CDR2 as ANQGSEA. Trimming left V 4 bases short and J 5 bases short, with 14 bases between. The CDR3 has 13 residues. The CDR3 reads CSVARSGTETQYF. The DNA for the CDR3 is TGCAGCGTTGCACGGTCCGGGACGGAGACCCAGTACTTC.

This chain connects TRBV28 to TRBJ2-1; TRBD1 might be the D (6 bases). V lost 2 bases and J lost 5, with 7 bases in between. The CDR3 is 13 residues long. From germline, CDR1 is MDHEN and CDR2 SYDVKM. CDR3: CASSLQGNNEQFF. CDR3 in DNA: TGTGCCAGCAGTTTACAGGGGAACAATGAGCAGTTCTTC.

The gene calls are TRBV6-1 and TRBJ1-2; possibly TRBD1 for D (6 bases). The CDR3 loop spans 14 amino acids. Trimming pared 6 bases from V and 7 bases from J, leaving 18 bases between. Per the germline V gene, CDR1 is MNHNS and CDR2 is SASEGT. CDR3 nucleotides: TGTGCCAGCAGGTGGGACATGCTTCGGTTTGGCTACACCTTC. Residues: CASRWDMLRFGYTF.

V gene TRBV20-1 combines with J gene TRBJ2-7; D gene uncertain. Between the trimmed V and J ends, which lost 6 bases and 0 bases, there was a span of 15 bases. Germline V gene sequence: CDR1 DFQATT, CDR2 SNEGSKA (reference sequence). The CDR3 covers 14 residues. CDR3 in amino acids: CSAIRSTASYEQYF. Here the CDR3 DNA reads TGCAGTGCAATTCGTTCGACGGCCTCCTACGAGCAGTACTTC.

This clonotype was picked up a small number of times. CDR3 in DNA: TGTGCCAGCAGTGAAGTCGGGAAAAGCAATCAGCCCCAGCATTTT. It codes for CASSEVGKSNQPQHF. The chain has TRBV6-1 and TRBJ1-5; D is uncertain. CDR1 and CDR2 (germline): MNHNS, SASEGT. The CDR3 spans 15 residues. V was pared by 1 base and J by 1 base, with 8 bases between.

This clonotype was detected ten times or more. This chain joins TRBV3-1 and TRBJ1-2; D is unclear. Trimming stripped 1 base from V and 0 bases from J, with 9 bases between. The germline CDR1 and CDR2 sequences are LGHDT and YNNKEL (reference sequence). The CDR3 contains 15 residues. The CDR3, as DNA: TGTGCCAGCAGCCAAGGGACGGCTGCTAACTATGGCTACACCTTC. This translates into CASSQGTAANYGYTF.

This clonotype occurred a few times. This CDR3 reads CSAPTDSAGTQYF. The CDR3 DNA sequence: TGCAGCGCCCCAACAGACTCCGCGGGGACCCAGTACTTC. The chain has TRBV29-1 and TRBJ2-5; a possible D gene is TRBD2 (5 bases). V lost 7 bases and J lost 7, with 19 bases in between. Germline V gene sequence: CDR1 SQVTM, CDR2 ANQGSEA. The length of the CDR3 is 13 residues.

On this clonotype: A read error is likely here: a far larger clone is one base away. V and J are TRBV7-9 and TRBJ2-7; TRBD1 might be the D (5 bases). This CDR3 region has 13 residues. The germline V gene encodes CDR1 SEHNR and CDR2 FQNEAQ (reference sequence). The V and J ends lost 4 bases and 5 bases respectively, with 12 bases between them. The CDR3 here is CASSYTGRDEQYF. The CDR3 DNA reads as TGTGCCAGCAGCTACACCGGCAGGGACGAGCAGTACTTC. Together with reference TRBV7-9 and TRBJ2-7, the CDR3 gives the full variable domain: DTGVSQNPRHKITKRGQNVTFRCDPISEHNRLYWYRQTLGQGPEFLTYFQNEAQLEKSRLLSDRFSAERPKGSFSTLEIQRTEQGDSAMYLCASSYTGRDEQYFGPGTRLTVT.

The chain links TRBV28 to TRBJ2-3; D gene ambiguous. Between the trimmed V and J ends, which lost 5 bases and 6 bases, there was a span of 18 bases. CDR1 is MDHEN and CDR2 is SYDVKM in the germline V gene. CDR3 length equals 15 residues. CDR3 in DNA: TGTGCCAGCAGTACAAGACGGAAACGGCTGGATACGCAGTATTTT. Protein product: CASSTRRKRLDTQYF.